The rows below give T cell receptor beta chains drawn from one sample of a study of molecular identifiers for immune sequencing clone quantification. TCRdb re-analysed the PCR reads in MiXCR, keeping a single row per CDR3 protein. The profile covers 400,000 to 600,000 distinct CDR3 sequences, with about 25% appearing a single time and around 0.78% taken by the ten largest. The specimen sequenced was naive CD8+ T cells from blood, with Jurkat cell RNA spiked in. These receptors were collected from a human donor in good health. Some libraries in this study had Jurkat cell RNA spiked in. Both conserved end residues are part of each CDR3. The D gene is left open where the match is weak. Clone size appears in some rows only: once, few, many, or a class for an expanded clone.

clone_size j_call d_call v_call cdr3_nt cdr3_aa
few TRBJ2-7 . TRBV19 TGTGCCAGTAGCATCATGGGGTACGAGCAGTACTTC CASSIMGYEQYF
few TRBJ1-5 . TRBV4-1 TGCGCCAGCAGCCAAGATAAATCGAGCCCCAGTCAGCCCCAGCATTTT CASSQDKSSPSQPQHF
. TRBJ2-7 . TRBV19 TGTGCCAGTAGTACTGAAACAACCTACGAGCAGTACTTC CASSTETTYEQYF
many TRBJ1-4 . TRBV23-1 TGCGCCAGCTCTGGACGGAAAAAACTGTTTTTT CASSGRKKLFF
few TRBJ2-1 TRBD2 TRBV27 TGTGCCAGCAGTTTATTGCAGCCTAGCGGGATCCATGAGCAGTTCTTC CASSLLQPSGIHEQFF
. TRBJ1-1 TRBD1 TRBV3-1 TGTGCCAGCAGCCCTAGACAGGGGGCGAACCCTGAAGCTTTCTTT CASSPRQGANPEAFF
. TRBJ2-5 TRBD2 TRBV7-2 TGTGCCAGCAGCCCGGGCGGGTTAGCGGGCAACCAAGAGACCCAGTACTTC CASSPGGLAGNQETQYF
. TRBJ2-7 TRBD2 TRBV4-3 TGCGCCAGCAGCCAAACCGCTAGCGGGGGGCCCTACGAGCAGTACTTC CASSQTASGGPYEQYF
many TRBJ1-4 . TRBV6-5 TGTGCCAGCAGTCCGGGCCTAGGGAGGGAAAAACTGTTTTTT CASSPGLGREKLFF
. TRBJ2-7 TRBD1 TRBV5-1 TGCGCCAGCAGCTTAAGGGACAGGGCGGTCGAGCAGTACTTC CASSLRDRAVEQYF
many TRBJ2-3 . TRBV7-9 TGTGCCAGCAGCCCCTTTCCAGATACGCAGTATTTT CASSPFPDTQYF
. TRBJ1-6 TRBD1 TRBV7-9 TGTGCCAGCGGCCCCGGGACAGAATTTTTGGCCCTCCACTTT CASGPGTEFLALHF
few TRBJ1-3 . TRBV3-1 TGTGCCAGCAGCCAAGACAGTGAGACGGCCATATATTTT CASSQDSETAIYF
few TRBJ2-3 TRBD1 TRBV24-1 TGTGCCACCAGTGATAAGGACAGGCTTGGAGATACGCAGTATTTT CATSDKDRLGDTQYF
many TRBJ2-7 . TRBV4-3 TGCGCCAGCAGCCAAGACTTCGGCAGACCATACGAGCAGTACTTC CASSQDFGRPYEQYF
many TRBJ1-1 . TRBV6-1 TGTGCCAGCAGTGAAGATCACAGGGTTATGAACACTGAAGCTTTCTTT CASSEDHRVMNTEAFF
. TRBJ2-1 TRBD2 TRBV11-2 TGTGCCAGCAGCTTCTACCGCCCCCCAGGTCCCGGGCGGCGGGGGGGCTCCAATGAGCAGTTCTTC CASSFYRPPGPGRRGGSNEQFF
. TRBJ1-1 . TRBV27 TGTGCCAGCAGTTTACATCGGCTGAACACTGGAGCTTTCTTT CASSLHRLNTGAFF
many TRBJ1-1 . TRBV6-2/TRBV6-3 TGTGCCAGCAGATTCGGAGGTATGAACACTGAAGCTTTCTTT CASRFGGMNTEAFF
. TRBJ2-7 TRBD2 TRBV19 TGTGCCAGTAGAGGACTAGCGGGGACCTCCTACGAGCAGTACTTC CASRGLAGTSYEQYF
few TRBJ1-2 . TRBV20-1 TGCAGTGCTAGGGGCAGGGGCTTTGACTATGGCTACACCTTC CSARGRGFDYGYTF
few TRBJ2-3 . TRBV7-9 TGTGCCAGCAGCCCTCAAGGGTCAGATACGCAGTATTTT CASSPQGSDTQYF
. TRBJ2-7 . TRBV7-9 TGTGCCAGCAGCGGCCGGACCTTCTACGAGCAGTACTTC CASSGRTFYEQYF
. TRBJ2-3 . TRBV20-1 TGCAGTGCTAGAGATGTTGGCGGGACGGTCACAGATACGCAGTATTTT CSARDVGGTVTDTQYF
. TRBJ1-3 . TRBV3-1 TGTGCCAGCAGCCACACGACAGACTCTGGAAACACCATATATTTT CASSHTTDSGNTIYF
. TRBJ2-7 TRBD2 TRBV27 TGTGCCAGCAGTTCAGTCGGGGGCGGGGGGTACGAGCAGTACTTC CASSSVGGGGYEQYF
few TRBJ1-5 . TRBV19 TGTGCCAGTAGTAAGGACGAACCGTATCAGCCCCAGCATTTT CASSKDEPYQPQHF
. TRBJ2-7 . TRBV4-3 TGCGCCAGAAGCCAAGGGGCGCACGGGCCCTACGAGCAGTACTTC CARSQGAHGPYEQYF
many TRBJ2-5 . TRBV7-9 TGTGCCAGCAGCCAATACCAAGAGACCCAGTACTTC CASSQYQETQYF
. TRBJ1-4 . TRBV4-3 TGCGCCAGCAGCCAAGATGGAGCCAATCTTGCAACTAATGAAAAACTGTTTTTT CASSQDGANLATNEKLFF
many TRBJ1-1 . TRBV29-1 TGCAGCGTTGAAGGTTTGGGGAGGGCCACTGAAGCTTTCTTT CSVEGLGRATEAFF
. TRBJ2-3 TRBD2 TRBV4-3 TGCGCCAGCAGCTACCGGACTAGCGGTCGCACAGATACGCAGTATTTT CASSYRTSGRTDTQYF
few TRBJ2-3 . TRBV11-2 TGTGCCAGCAGCGGGCTATCGGATACGCAGTATTTT CASSGLSDTQYF
many TRBJ2-3 TRBD1 TRBV4-3 TGCGCCAGCAGCCAAGATCCGAGGACAGGGGCCACAGATACGCAGTATTTT CASSQDPRTGATDTQYF
many TRBJ1-1 TRBD1 TRBV3-1 TGTGCCAGCACCGCAGCGGGGGGACAGATTAACACTGAAGCTTTCTTT CASTAAGGQINTEAFF
. TRBJ2-6 TRBD2 TRBV19 TGTGCCAGTAGTGCCGTGCTAGCGGGAGTTGGGGCCAACGTCCTGACTTTC CASSAVLAGVGANVLTF
. TRBJ2-2 . TRBV19 TGTGCCAGTAATTTCGGGTCCACCGGGGAGCTGTTTTTT CASNFGSTGELFF
. TRBJ1-1 . TRBV20-1 TGCAGTCGTGGGGGGATAAACCCTGAAGCTTTCTTT CSRGGINPEAFF
many TRBJ2-3 . TRBV6-2/TRBV6-3 TGTGCCAGCAGTGGGGGACCGCGGGCAGATACGCAGTATTTT CASSGGPRADTQYF
many TRBJ2-3 . TRBV7-9 TGTGCCAGCAGCCCCTACCGAGGTGGGAGTGTGGCAGATACGCAGTATTTT CASSPYRGGSVADTQYF
. TRBJ2-7 TRBD1 TRBV5-6 TGTGCCAGCAGCTTCGACAGGGACTACGAGCAGTACTTC CASSFDRDYEQYF
. TRBJ2-3 TRBD2 TRBV20-1 TGCAGTGCCACCCCGATGACTAGCGGGGGGTCGGATACGCAGTATTTT CSATPMTSGGSDTQYF
many TRBJ2-1 . TRBV6-5 TGTGCCAGCAGTTACTCGCGCCACCTGGGGAGCAATGAGCAGTTCTTC CASSYSRHLGSNEQFF
. TRBJ1-1 TRBD1 TRBV11-2 TGTGCCAGCAGTCCAGGGGGCGAGGGGGACACTGAAGCTTTCTTT CASSPGGEGDTEAFF
. TRBJ2-2 . TRBV24-1 TGTGCCACCAGTGATTTCAATTGGGGTCCCGGGGAGCTGTTTTTT CATSDFNWGPGELFF
. TRBJ2-4 TRBD1 TRBV4-2 TGTGCCAGCAGCCAAGAAGGTGAGCTGAGGACAGGGAAAAACATTCAGTACTTC CASSQEGELRTGKNIQYF